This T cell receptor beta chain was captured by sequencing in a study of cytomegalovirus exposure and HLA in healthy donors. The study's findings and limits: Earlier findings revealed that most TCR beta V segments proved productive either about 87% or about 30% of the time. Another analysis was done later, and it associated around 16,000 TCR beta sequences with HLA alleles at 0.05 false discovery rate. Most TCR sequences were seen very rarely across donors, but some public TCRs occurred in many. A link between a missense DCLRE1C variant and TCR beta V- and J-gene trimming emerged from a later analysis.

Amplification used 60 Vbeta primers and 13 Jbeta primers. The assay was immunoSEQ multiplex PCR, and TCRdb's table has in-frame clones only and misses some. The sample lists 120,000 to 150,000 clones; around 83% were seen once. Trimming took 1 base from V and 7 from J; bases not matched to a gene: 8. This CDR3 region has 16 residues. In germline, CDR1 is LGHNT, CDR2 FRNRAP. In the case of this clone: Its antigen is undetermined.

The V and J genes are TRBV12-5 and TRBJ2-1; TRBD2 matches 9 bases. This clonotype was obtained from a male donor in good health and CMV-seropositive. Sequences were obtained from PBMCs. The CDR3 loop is CASGLALAGVRNEQFF. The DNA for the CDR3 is TGTGCTAGTGGTTTGGCACTAGCGGGCGTGAGAAATGAGCAGTTCTTC.